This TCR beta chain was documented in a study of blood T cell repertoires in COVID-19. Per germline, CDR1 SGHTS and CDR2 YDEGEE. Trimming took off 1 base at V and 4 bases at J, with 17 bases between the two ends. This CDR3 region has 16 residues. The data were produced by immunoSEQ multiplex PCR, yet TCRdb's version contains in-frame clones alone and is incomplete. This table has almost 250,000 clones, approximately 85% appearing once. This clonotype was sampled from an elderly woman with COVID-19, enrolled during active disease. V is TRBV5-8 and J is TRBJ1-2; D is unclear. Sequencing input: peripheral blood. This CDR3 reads CASSLYRLLLFYGYTF. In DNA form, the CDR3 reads TGTGCCAGCAGCTTGTATCGACTCTTACTTTTCTATGGCTACACCTTC.